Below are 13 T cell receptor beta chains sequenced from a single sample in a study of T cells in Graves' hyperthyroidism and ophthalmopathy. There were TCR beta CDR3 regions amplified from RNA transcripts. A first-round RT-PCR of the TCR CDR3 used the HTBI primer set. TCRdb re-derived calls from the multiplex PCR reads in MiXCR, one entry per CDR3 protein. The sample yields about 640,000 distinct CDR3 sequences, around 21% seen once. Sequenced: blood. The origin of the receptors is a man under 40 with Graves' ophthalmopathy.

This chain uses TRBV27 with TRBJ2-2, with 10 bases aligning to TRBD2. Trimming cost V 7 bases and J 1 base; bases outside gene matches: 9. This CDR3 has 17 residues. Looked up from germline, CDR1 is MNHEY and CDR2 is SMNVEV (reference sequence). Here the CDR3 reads CASKSLAGAGNTGELFF. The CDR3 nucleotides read TGTGCCAGCAAATCTCTAGCGGGAGCTGGGAACACCGGGGAGCTGTTTTTT.

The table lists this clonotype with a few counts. The CDR3 spells CSARLNVAGDYNEQFF. The CDR3 DNA reads as TGCAGTGCTAGGCTAAATGTAGCGGGAGATTACAATGAGCAGTTCTTC. The gene calls are TRBV20-1 and TRBJ2-1; TRBD2 aligns across 9 bases. With V trimmed by 3 bases and J by 4 bases, 10 bases remained unmatched. This CDR3 spans 16 amino acids. Germline V gene lookup returns CDR1 DFQATT and CDR2 SNEGSKA (reference sequence).

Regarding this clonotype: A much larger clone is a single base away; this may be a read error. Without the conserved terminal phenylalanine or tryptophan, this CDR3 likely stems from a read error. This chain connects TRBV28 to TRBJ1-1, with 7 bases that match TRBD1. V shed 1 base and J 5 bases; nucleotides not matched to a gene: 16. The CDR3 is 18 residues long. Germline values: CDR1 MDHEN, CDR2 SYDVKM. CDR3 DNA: TGTGCCAGCAGTTTATTGGGGTTGGGGAGGGGGCGATTTACTGAAGCTTTCTCT. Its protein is CASSLLGLGRGRFTEAFS.

The CDR3 protein is CASSLVRGPEKLFF. As DNA, the CDR3 is TGTGCCAGCAGCTTAGTCCGGGGGCCGGAAAAACTGTTTTTT. The chain couples TRBV11-2 to TRBJ1-4, with a tentative D call TRBD1 (6 bases). Germline V CDR1 and CDR2: SGHAT, FQNNGV. Between the trimmed V and J ends, which lost 1 base and 8 bases, there was a span of 11 bases. This CDR3 has 14 amino acids.

The CDR3 sequence is CASTQGGLNEKLFF. CDR3 in DNA: TGTGCCTCCACCCAGGGAGGACTTAATGAAAAACTGTTTTTT. This sequence joins TRBV30 and TRBJ1-4, with a possible D match to TRBD1 (5 bases). The V end was cut by 7 bases, the J end by 4 bases, with 16 bases between. This CDR3 is 14 amino acids long. Germline V gene sequence: CDR1 GTSNPN, CDR2 SVGIG (reference sequence).

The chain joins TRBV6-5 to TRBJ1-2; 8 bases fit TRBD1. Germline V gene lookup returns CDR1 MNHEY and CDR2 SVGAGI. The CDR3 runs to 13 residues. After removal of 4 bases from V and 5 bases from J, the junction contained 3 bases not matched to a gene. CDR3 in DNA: TGTGCCAGCAGTTCAGGGGGCGATTATGGCTACACCTTC. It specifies CASSSGGDYGYTF.

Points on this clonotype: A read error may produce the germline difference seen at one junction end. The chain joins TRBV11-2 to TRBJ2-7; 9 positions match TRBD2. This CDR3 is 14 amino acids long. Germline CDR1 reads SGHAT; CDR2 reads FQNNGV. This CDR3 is CASNLAGEGLEQYF. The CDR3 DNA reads TGTGCCAGCAACTTAGCGGGAGAGGGGCTCGAGCAGTACTTC.

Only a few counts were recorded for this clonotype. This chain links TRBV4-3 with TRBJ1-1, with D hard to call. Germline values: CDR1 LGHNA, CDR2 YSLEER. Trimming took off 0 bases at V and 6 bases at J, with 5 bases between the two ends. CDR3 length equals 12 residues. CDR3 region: CASSQDRSEAFF. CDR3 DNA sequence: TGCGCCAGCAGCCAAGACAGATCTGAAGCTTTCTTT.

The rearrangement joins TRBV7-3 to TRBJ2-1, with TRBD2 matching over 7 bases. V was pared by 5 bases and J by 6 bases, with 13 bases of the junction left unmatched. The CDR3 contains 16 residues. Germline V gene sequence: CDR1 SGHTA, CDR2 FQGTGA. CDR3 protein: CASSPHGGESGNEQFF. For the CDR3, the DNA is TGTGCCAGCAGCCCCCATGGGGGGGAGAGCGGCAATGAGCAGTTCTTC.

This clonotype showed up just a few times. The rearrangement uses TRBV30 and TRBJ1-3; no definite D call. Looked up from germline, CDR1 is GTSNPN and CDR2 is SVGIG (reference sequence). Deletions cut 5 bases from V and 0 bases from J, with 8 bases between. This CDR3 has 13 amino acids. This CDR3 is CAWFGYSGNTIYF. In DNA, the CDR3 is TGTGCCTGGTTTGGCTACTCTGGAAACACCATATATTTT.

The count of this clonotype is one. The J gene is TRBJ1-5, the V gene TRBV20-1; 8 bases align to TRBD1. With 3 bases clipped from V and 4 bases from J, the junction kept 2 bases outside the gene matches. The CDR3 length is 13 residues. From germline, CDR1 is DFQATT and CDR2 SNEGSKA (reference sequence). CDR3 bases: TGCAGTGCTAGGGGACAGGTTAATCAGCCCCAGCATTTT. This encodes CSARGQVNQPQHF.

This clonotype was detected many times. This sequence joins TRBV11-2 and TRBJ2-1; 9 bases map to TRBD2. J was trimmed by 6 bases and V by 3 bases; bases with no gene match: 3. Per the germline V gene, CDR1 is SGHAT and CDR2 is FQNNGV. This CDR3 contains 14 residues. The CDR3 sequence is CASSFSGGVNEQFF. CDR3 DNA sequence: TGTGCCAGCAGCTTTAGCGGGGGAGTCAATGAGCAGTTCTTC.

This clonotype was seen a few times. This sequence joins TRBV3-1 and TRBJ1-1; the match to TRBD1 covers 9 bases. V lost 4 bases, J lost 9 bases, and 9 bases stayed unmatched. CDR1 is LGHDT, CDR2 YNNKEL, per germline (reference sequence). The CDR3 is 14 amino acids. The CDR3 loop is CASSPRQGETQAFF. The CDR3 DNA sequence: TGTGCCAGCAGCCCTAGACAGGGGGAGACCCAAGCTTTCTTT.